The 10 T cell receptor beta chains reported below all come from one sample, sequenced in a study of blood T cell repertoires in COVID-19. TCRdb keeps only in-frame clones here, not all; method: immunoSEQ multiplex PCR. Altogether over 70,000 clones are present, approximately 76% being singletons, with the ten largest covering 7%. The sample consisted of peripheral blood. These receptors were obtained from a man between 70 and 80 years old with acute or convalescent COVID-19.

The CDR3 here is CASSQTGSEQYF. In DNA form, the CDR3 reads TGTGCCAGCAGCCAGACAGGTTCGGAGCAGTACTTC. The V gene is TRBV28, the J gene TRBJ2-7; TRBD1 might be the D (6 bases). Looked up from germline, CDR1 is MDHEN and CDR2 is SYDVKM. The CDR3 runs 12 residues. The V gene lost 6 bases and the J gene lost 7 bases, with 13 bases spanning the gap.

The sample holds one count of this clone. The rearrangement uses TRBV9 and TRBJ1-1; D perhaps matches TRBD1 (5 bases). Germline CDR1 and CDR2: SGDLS and YYNGEE. The V end was cut by 0 bases, the J end by 0 bases, with 6 bases between. CDR3 size: 14 residues. The CDR3 nucleotides are TGTGCCAGCAGCGTAGGGGGGGTGAACACTGAAGCTTTCTTT. Its translation is CASSVGGVNTEAFF.

The rearrangement joins TRBV13 to TRBJ1-1; 10 bases are shared with TRBD1. The germline gives CDR1 PRHDT, CDR2 FYEKMQ (reference sequence). The CDR3 has 14 residues. V was clipped by 8 bases and J by 0 bases; unmatched bases: 3. This chain's CDR3 is CASRDRGMNTEAFF. As DNA, the CDR3 is TGTGCCAGCCGGGACAGGGGAATGAACACTGAAGCTTTCTTT. The variable domain in full, with the rest retrieved from reference TRBV13 and TRBJ1-1, is AAGVIQSPRHLIKEKRETATLKCYPIPRHDTVYWYQQGPGQDPQFLISFYEKMQSDKGSIPDRFSAQQFSDYHSELNMSSLELGDSALYFCASRDRGMNTEAFFGQGTRLTVV.

The count of this clone is one. This chain connects TRBV13 to TRBJ2-7; possible D gene TRBD2, 6 bases. This CDR3 is built from 15 residues. V was trimmed by 7 bases and J by 0 bases, leaving 16 bases between them. Germline loops: CDR1 PRHDT, CDR2 FYEKMQ (reference sequence). CDR3 in amino acids: CASTRGGGTSYEQYF. Written as DNA, the CDR3 is TGTGCCAGCACCAGAGGTGGCGGGACCTCCTACGAGCAGTACTTC.

This clone was counted a few times. The chain couples TRBV9 to TRBJ1-2; 7 nucleotides line up with TRBD1. Trimming removed 3 bases from V and 4 bases from J; junction bases left unmatched: 6. Germline CDR1 and CDR2: SGDLS and YYNGEE. CDR3 length: 14 residues. The CDR3 loop reads CASSAVQGTYGYTF. Here the CDR3 DNA reads TGTGCCAGCAGCGCCGTACAGGGGACCTATGGCTACACCTTC.

This sequence joins TRBV7-3 and TRBJ2-2, with 7 bases identical to TRBD1. Germline V gene data show CDR1 as SGHTA and CDR2 as FQGTGA. CDR3 length: 15 amino acids. V lost 3 bases to trimming and J lost 5 bases; unmatched junction nucleotides: 6. The CDR3 coding sequence is TGTGCCAGCAGCTTCCCGGGACAGTTAACCGGGGAGCTGTTTTTT. This codes for CASSFPGQLTGELFF.

This clone has a handful of counts. J is TRBJ2-2 and V is TRBV13, with TRBD1 matching 9 bases. Germline CDR1 and CDR2: PRHDT and FYEKMQ (reference sequence). Unmatched junction bases numbered 5, after V lost 2 bases and J lost 4 bases. The CDR3 has 16 residues. The CDR3 loop reads CASSLPGTGLTGELFF. The DNA of the CDR3 is TGTGCCAGCAGCTTACCCGGGACAGGGCTCACCGGGGAGCTGTTTTTT.

The gene calls are TRBV5-1 and TRBJ1-1, with D possibly being TRBD1 (5 bases). The CDR3 covers 15 residues. V dropped 0 bases and J dropped 1 base, with 10 bases sitting between them. The germline V gene has CDR1 SGHRS and CDR2 YFSETQ. For the CDR3, the DNA is TGCGCCAGCAGCTTGGCGCAGGGCGGGAACACTGAAGCTTTCTTT. Protein sequence: CASSLAQGGNTEAFF.

In its sample, this clone was seen a few times. The J gene is TRBJ2-7, the V gene TRBV11-2, with a tentative D call TRBD1 (6 bases). Trimming pared 5 bases from V and 2 bases from J, leaving 16 bases between. Germline V gene lookup returns CDR1 SGHAT and CDR2 FQNNGV. The CDR3 runs to 15 residues. The CDR3 is CASSGAWGRTYEQYF. The CDR3 DNA reads as TGTGCCAGCAGCGGGGCCTGGGGGCGAACCTACGAGCAGTACTTC.

This chain uses TRBV7-6 with TRBJ2-2, with TRBD1 as a possible D gene (5 bases). This CDR3 region has 19 residues. Trimming removed 1 base at V and 5 bases at J, with 23 bases between. Germline assignment: CDR1 SGHVS and CDR2 FNYEAQ. The CDR3 loop is CASSLGLQAGFLSTGELFF. CDR3 nucleotides: TGTGCCAGCAGCTTAGGGTTACAGGCTGGGTTCCTATCAACCGGGGAGCTGTTTTTT.